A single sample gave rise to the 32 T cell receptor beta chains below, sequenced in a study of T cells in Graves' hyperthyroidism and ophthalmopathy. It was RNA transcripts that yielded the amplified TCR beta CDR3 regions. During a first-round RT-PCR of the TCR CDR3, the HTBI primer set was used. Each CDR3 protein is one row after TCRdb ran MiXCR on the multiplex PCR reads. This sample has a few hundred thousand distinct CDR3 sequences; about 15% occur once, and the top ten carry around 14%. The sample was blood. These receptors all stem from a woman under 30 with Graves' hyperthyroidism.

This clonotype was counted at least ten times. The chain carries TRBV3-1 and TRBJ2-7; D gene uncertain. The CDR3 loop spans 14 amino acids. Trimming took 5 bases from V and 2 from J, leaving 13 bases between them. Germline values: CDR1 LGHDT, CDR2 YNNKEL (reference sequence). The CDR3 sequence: CASSDSALPYEQYF. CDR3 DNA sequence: TGTGCCAGCAGCGATTCGGCTCTCCCCTACGAGCAGTACTTC.

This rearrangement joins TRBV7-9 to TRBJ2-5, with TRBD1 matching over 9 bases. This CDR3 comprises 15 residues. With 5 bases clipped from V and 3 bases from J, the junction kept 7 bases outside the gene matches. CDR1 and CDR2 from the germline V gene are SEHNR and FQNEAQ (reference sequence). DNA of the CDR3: TGTGCCAGCAGCCCATGGACAGGGGAAAAAGAGACCCAGTACTTC. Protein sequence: CASSPWTGEKETQYF.

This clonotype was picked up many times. For the CDR3, the DNA is TGTGCCAGCAGCCCGCAGAATTTCCCAACCTACGAGCAGTACTTC. Residues: CASSPQNFPTYEQYF. This chain links TRBV7-8 with TRBJ2-7; D unresolved. Germline CDR1 and CDR2: SGHVS and FQNEAQ. Trimming removed 5 bases from V and 2 bases from J, with 16 bases in between. The CDR3 contains 15 residues.

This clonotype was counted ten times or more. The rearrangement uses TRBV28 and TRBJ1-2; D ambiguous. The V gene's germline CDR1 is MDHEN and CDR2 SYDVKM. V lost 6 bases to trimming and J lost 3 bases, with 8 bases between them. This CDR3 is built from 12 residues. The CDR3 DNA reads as TGTGCCAGCAGCCGGGCTGACTATGGCTACACCTTC. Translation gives CASSRADYGYTF.

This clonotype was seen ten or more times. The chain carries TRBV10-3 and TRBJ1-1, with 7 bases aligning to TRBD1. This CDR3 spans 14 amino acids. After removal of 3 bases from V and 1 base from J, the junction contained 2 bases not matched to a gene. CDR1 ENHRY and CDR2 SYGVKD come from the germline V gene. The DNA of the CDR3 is TGTGCCATCAGTGACAGGGGGACGAACACTGAAGCTTTCTTT. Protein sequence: CAISDRGTNTEAFF.

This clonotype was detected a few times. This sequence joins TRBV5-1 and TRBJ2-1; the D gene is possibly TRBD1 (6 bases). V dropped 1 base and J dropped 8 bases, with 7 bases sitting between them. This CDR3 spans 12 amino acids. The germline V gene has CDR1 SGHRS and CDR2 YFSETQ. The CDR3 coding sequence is TGCGCCAGCAGCTTGCGACAGGATGAGCAGTTCTTC. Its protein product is CASSLRQDEQFF.

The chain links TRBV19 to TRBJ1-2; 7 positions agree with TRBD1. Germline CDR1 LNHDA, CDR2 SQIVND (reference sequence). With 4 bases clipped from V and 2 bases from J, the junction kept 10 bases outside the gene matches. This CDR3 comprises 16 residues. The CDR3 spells CASSSAGTEINYGYTF. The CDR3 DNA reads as TGTGCCAGTAGTAGCGCCGGGACAGAAATAAACTATGGCTACACCTTC.

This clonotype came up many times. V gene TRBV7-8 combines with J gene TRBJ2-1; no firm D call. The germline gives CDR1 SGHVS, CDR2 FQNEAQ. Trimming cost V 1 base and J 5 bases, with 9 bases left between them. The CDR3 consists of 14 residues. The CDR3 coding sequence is TGTGCCAGCAGCTTAGTCCCGATCGACAATGAGCAGTTCTTC. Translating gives CASSLVPIDNEQFF.

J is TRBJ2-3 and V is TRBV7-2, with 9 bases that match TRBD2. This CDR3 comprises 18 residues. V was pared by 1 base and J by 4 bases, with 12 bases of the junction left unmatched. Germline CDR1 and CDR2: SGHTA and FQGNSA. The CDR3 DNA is TGTGCCAGCAGCTTAGTTGTCGAGCGAGCGGGGGGCGCAGATACGCAGTATTTT. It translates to CASSLVVERAGGADTQYF. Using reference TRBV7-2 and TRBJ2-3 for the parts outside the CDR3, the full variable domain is GAGVSQSPSNKVTEKGKDVELRCDPISGHTALYWYRQSLGQGLEFLIYFQGNSAPDKSGLPSDRFSAERTGGSVSTLTIQRTQQEDSAVYLCASSLVVERAGGADTQYFGPGTRLTVL.

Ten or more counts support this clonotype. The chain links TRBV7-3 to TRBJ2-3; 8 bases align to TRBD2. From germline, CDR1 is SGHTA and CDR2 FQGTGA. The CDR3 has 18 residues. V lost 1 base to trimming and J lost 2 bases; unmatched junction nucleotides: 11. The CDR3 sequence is CASSLIGASSGFTDTQYF. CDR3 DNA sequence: TGTGCCAGCAGCTTAATTGGAGCCTCTAGCGGGTTCACAGATACGCAGTATTTT.

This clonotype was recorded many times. The CDR3 nucleotides read TGTGCCAGCAGCCGAGCCAGGACAGGTCACAATGAGCAGTTCTTC. As protein: CASSRARTGHNEQFF. This chain joins TRBV11-1 and TRBJ2-1; the match to TRBD1 covers 7 bases. This CDR3 has 15 amino acids. Trimming took 5 bases from V and 5 from J; bases not matched to a gene: 9. The V gene's germline CDR1 is SGHAT and CDR2 FQDESV (reference sequence).

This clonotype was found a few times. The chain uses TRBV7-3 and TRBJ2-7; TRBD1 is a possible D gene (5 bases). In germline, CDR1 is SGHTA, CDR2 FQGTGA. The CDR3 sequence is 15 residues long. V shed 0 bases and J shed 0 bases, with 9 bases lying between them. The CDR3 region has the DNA TGTGCCAGCAGCTTAACCGCAGGGTCCTCCTACGAGCAGTACTTC. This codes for CASSLTAGSSYEQYF.

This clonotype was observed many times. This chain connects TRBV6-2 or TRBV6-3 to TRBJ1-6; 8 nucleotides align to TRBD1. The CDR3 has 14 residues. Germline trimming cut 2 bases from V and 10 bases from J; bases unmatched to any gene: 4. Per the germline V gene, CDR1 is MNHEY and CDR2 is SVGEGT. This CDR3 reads CASSYGQGLSPLHF. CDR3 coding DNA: TGTGCCAGCAGTTACGGACAGGGTTTATCACCCCTCCACTTT.

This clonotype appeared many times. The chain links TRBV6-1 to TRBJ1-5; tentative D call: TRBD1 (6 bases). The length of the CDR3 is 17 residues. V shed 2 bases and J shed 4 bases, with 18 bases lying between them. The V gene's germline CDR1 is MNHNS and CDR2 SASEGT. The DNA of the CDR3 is TGTGCCAGCAGTGAACCGATGACAGGCGCGTTGAATCAGCCCCAGCATTTT. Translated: CASSEPMTGALNQPQHF.

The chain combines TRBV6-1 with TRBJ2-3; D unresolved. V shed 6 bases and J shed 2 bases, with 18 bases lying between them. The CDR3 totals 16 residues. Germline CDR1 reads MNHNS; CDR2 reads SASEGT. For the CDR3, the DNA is TGTGCCAGCAGGTTGTCCTCCGGCTCCCTCACAGATACGCAGTATTTT. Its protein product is CASRLSSGSLTDTQYF.

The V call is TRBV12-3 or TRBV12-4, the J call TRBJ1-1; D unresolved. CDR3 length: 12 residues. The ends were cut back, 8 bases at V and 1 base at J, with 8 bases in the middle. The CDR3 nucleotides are TGTGCCAGCGGGCTCGAGAACACTGAAGCTTTCTTT. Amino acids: CASGLENTEAFF.

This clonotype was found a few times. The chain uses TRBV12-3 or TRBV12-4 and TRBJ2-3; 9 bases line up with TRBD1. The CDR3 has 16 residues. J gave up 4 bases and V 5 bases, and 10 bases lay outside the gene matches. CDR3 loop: CASSLHRGRIADTQYF. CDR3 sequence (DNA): TGTGCCAGCAGTCTCCACAGGGGGCGCATCGCAGATACGCAGTATTTT.

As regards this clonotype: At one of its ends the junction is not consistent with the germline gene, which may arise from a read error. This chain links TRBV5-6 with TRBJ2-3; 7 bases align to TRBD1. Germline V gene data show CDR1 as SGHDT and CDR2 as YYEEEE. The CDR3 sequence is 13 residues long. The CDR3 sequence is CAGSPDRVDTQYF. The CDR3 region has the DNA TGTGCCGGCAGCCCAGACAGGGTAGATACGCAGTATTTT.

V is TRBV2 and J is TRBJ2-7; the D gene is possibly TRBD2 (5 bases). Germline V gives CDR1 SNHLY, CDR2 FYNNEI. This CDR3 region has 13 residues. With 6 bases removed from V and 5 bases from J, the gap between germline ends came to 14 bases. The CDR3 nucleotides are TGTGCCAGCAGCTCCGGACTCAGCCACGAGCAGTACTTC. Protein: CASSSGLSHEQYF.

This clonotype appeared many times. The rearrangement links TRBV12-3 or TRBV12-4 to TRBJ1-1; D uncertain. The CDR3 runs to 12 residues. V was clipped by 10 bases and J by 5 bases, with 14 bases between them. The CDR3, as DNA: TGTGCCATCTATTCTGGTGGAACTGAAGCTTTCTTT. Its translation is CAIYSGGTEAFF.

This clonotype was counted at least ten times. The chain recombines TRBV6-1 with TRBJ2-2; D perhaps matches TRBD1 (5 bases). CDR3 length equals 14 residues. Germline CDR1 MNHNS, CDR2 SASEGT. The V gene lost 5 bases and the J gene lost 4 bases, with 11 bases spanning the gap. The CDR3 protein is CASSHRQTTGELFF. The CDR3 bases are TGTGCCAGCAGTCACCGACAGACCACCGGGGAGCTGTTTTTT.

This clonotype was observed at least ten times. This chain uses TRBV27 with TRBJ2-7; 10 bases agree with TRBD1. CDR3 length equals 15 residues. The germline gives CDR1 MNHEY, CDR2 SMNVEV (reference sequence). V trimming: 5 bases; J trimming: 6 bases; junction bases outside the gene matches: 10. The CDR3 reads CASSLDRDRGFEQYF. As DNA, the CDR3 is TGTGCCAGCAGTCTCGACCGGGACAGGGGCTTCGAGCAGTACTTC.

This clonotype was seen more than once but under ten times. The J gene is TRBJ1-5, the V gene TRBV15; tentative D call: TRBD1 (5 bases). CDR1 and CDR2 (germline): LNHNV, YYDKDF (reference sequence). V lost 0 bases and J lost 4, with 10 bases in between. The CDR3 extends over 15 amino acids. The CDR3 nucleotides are TGTGCCACCAGCAGAGATACCGGGGGGAATCAGCCCCAGCATTTT. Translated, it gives CATSRDTGGNQPQHF.

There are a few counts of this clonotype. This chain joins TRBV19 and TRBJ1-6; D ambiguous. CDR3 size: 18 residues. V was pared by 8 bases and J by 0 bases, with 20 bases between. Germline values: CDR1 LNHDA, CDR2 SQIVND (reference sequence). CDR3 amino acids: CASRPNSLTSSYNSPLHF. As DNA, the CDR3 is TGTGCCAGTCGCCCGAACAGCTTGACCAGCTCCTATAATTCACCCCTCCACTTT. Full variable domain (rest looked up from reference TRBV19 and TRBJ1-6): DGGITQSPKYLFRKEGQNVTLSCEQNLNHDAMYWYRQDPGQGLRLIYYSQIVNDFQKGDIAEGYSVSREKKESFPLTVTSAQKNPTAFYLCASRPNSLTSSYNSPLHFGNGTRLTVT.

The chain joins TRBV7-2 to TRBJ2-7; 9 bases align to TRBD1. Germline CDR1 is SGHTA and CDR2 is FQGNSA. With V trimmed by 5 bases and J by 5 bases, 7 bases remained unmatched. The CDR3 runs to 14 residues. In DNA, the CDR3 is TGTGCCAGCAGCCAATCAACAGGGGGCGACGAGCAGTACTTC. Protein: CASSQSTGGDEQYF. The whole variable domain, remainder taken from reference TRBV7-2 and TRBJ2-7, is GAGVSQSPSNKVTEKGKDVELRCDPISGHTALYWYRQSLGQGLEFLIYFQGNSAPDKSGLPSDRFSAERTGGSVSTLTIQRTQQEDSAVYLCASSQSTGGDEQYFGPGTRLTVT.

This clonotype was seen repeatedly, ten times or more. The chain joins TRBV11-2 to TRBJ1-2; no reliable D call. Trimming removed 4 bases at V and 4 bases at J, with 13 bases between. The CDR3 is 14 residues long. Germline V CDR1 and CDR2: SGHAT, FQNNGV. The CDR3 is CASSSRTRSYGYTF. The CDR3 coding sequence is TGTGCCAGCAGCTCCCGTACACGTTCCTATGGCTACACCTTC.

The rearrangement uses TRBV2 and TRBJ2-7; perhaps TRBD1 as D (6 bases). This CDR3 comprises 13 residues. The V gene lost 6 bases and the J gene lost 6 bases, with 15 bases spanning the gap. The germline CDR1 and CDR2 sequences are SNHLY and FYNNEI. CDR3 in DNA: TGTGCCAGCAGCGGCATGGGGGCTACCGAGCAGTACTTC. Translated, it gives CASSGMGATEQYF.

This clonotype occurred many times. The CDR3 is CAISGVRGYTF. As DNA, the CDR3 is TGTGCCATCAGTGGGGTCCGGGGCTACACCTTC. The chain recombines TRBV10-3 with TRBJ1-2; D gene unclear. The V and J ends lost 4 bases and 8 bases respectively, with 8 bases between them. The CDR3 is made up of 11 amino acids. CDR1 and CDR2 from the germline V gene are ENHRY and SYGVKD.

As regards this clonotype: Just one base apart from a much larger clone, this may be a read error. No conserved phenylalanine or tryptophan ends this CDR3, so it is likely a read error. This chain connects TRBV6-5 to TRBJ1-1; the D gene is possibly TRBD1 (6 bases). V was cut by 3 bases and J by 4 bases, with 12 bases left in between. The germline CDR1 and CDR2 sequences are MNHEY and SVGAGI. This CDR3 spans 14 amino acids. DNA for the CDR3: TGTGCCAGCAGTTATCGGGGGGCGGGCACTGAAGCTTTCTCT. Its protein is CASSYRGAGTEAFS.

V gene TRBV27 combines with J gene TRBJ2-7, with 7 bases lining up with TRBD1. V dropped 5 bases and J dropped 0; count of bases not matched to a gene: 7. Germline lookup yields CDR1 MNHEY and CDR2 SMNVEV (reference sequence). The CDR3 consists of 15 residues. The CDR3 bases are TGTGCCAGCAGTGCAACGGGACAGAACTCCTACGAGCAGTACTTC. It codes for CASSATGQNSYEQYF.

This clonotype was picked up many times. The CDR3 loop reads CASSFTGRNEQFF. CDR3 sequence (DNA): TGTGCCAGCAGCTTCACAGGGCGTAATGAGCAGTTCTTC. The V and J genes are TRBV16 and TRBJ2-1; a weak D match, TRBD1 (6 bases). V was clipped by 5 bases and J by 7 bases, with 12 bases between them. Germline CDR1 is KGHSY and CDR2 is FQNENV. The CDR3 is made up of 13 amino acids.

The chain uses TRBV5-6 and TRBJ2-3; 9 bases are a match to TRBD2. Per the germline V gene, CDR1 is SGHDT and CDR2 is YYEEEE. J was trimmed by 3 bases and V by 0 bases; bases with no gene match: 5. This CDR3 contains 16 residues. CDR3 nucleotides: TGTGCCAGCAGCTTGGGAATTAGCGGGAGTACAGATACGCAGTATTTT. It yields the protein CASSLGISGSTDTQYF.